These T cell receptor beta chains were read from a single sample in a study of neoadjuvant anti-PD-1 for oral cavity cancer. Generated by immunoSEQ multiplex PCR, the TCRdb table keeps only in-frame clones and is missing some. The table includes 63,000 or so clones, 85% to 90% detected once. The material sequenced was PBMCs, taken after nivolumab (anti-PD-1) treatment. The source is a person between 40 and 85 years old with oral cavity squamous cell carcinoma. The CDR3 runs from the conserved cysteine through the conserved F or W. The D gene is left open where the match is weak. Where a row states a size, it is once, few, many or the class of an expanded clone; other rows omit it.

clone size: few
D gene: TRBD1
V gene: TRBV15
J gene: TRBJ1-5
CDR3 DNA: TGTGCCACCAGCTATTTACAGGGGAATCAGCCCCAGCATTTT
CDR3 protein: CATSYLQGNQPQHF

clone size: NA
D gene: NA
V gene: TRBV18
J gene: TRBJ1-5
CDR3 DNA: TGTGCCAGCTCACCAATTTCTGGCGGGGGCCAGCCCCAGCATTTT
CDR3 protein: CASSPISGGGQPQHF

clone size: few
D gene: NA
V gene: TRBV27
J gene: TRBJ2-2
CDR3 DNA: TGTGCCAGCAGTTCACAGCATATGGAGGAGCTGTTTTTT
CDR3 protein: CASSSQHMEELFF

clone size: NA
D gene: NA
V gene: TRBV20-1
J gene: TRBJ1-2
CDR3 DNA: TGCAGTGCCACCGATTATGGCTACACCTTC
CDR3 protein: CSATDYGYTF

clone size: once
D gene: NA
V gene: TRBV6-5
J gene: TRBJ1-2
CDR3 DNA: TGTGCCAGCAGTTCAGGGGTTGCTGGCTACACCTTC
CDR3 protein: CASSSGVAGYTF

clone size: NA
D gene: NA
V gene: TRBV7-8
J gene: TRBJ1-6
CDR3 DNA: TGTGCCAGCAGCCCTCTCGGATCTATAACTGACCGAGTGGATTCACCCCTCCACTTT
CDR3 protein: CASSPLGSITDRVDSPLHF

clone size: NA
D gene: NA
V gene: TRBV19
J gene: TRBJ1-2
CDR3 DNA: TGTGCCAGTATGTTCGGCAGGGCTGGTTATGGCTACACCTTC
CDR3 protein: CASMFGRAGYGYTF

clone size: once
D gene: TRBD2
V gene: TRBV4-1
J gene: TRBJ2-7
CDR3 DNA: TGCGCCAGCAGCCAAGAGACTAGCGGGAGTGGCAACGAGCAGTACTTC
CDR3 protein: CASSQETSGSGNEQYF

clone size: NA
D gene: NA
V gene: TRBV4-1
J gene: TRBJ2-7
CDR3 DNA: TGCGCCAGCAGCCGCATCCAGGGGATCTCCTACGAGCAGTACTTC
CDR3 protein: CASSRIQGISYEQYF

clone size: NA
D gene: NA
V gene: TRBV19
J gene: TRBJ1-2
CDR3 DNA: TGTGCCAGTAGTCTTAGGGCAGGACATACCTATGGCTACACCTTC
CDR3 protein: CASSLRAGHTYGYTF

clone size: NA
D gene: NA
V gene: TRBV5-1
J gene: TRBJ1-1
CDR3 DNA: TGCGCCAGCAGCTTCAATAACAGGGAAGATGAAGCTTTCTTT
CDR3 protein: CASSFNNREDEAFF

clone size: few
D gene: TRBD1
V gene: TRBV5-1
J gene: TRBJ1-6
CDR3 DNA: TGCGCCAGCAGCCCCGGACAGGGGGCAAATTCACCCCTCCACTTT
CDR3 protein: CASSPGQGANSPLHF

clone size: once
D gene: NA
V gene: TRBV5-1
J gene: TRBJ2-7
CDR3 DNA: TGCGCCAGCAGCTTCGGGGCCCAAGACGAGCAGTACTTC
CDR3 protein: CASSFGAQDEQYF

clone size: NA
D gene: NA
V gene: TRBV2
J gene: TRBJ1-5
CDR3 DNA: TGTGCCAGTAGGCGGTTCGTGAATAGCAATCAGCCCCAGCATTTT
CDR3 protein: CASRRFVNSNQPQHF

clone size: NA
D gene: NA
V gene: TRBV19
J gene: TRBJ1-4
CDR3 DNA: TGTGCCAGTAGCCTCGGTACAGGTCGTTATGAAAAACTGTTTTTT
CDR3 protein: CASSLGTGRYEKLFF

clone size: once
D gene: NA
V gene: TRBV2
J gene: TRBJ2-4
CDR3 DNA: TGTGCCAGCACTAAGGGGGGCAGCGTAGCCAAAAACATTCAGTACTTC
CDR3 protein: CASTKGGSVAKNIQYF

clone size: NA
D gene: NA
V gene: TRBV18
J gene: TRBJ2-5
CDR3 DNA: TGTGCCAGCTCACCCACCTACAGGGATCAAGAGACCCAGTACTTC
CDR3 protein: CASSPTYRDQETQYF

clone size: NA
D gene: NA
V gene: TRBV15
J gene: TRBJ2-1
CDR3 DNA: TGTGCCACCAGCAGAGATGGAGGGGATGAGCAGTTCTTC
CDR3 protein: CATSRDGGDEQFF

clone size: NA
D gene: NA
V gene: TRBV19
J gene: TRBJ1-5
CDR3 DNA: TGTGCCAGTAGGCCCATACTAACAGGAGGCCAGCCCCAGCATTTT
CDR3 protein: CASRPILTGGQPQHF

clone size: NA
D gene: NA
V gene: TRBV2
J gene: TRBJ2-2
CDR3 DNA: TGTGCCAGCAGTGAGAGCCCCTTCAACACCGGGGAGCTGTTTTTT
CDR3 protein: CASSESPFNTGELFF

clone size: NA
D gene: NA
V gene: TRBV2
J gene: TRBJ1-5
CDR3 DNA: TGTGCCAGCAGTCCGCCCCGGGGCTCCGATCAGCCCCAGCATTTT
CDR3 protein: CASSPPRGSDQPQHF

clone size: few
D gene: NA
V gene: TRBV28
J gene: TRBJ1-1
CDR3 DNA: TGTGCCAGCAGTTCGTGGGACGAAGCTTTCTTT
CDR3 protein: CASSSWDEAFF

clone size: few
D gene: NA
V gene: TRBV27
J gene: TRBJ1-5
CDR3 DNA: TGTGCCAGCAGTTTATCATCCAGAAATAGCAATCAGCCCCAGCATTTT
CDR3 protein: CASSLSSRNSNQPQHF

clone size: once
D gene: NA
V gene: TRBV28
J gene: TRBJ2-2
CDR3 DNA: TGTGCCAGCAGTCCCACCCTAGGGGGGGGACTTATGAACACCGGGGAGCTGTTTTTT
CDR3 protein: CASSPTLGGGLMNTGELFF

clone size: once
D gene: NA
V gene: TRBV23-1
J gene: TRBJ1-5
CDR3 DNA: TGCGCCAGCAGTCCGAGGAGGACCGGCAATCAGCCCCAGCATTTT
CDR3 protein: CASSPRRTGNQPQHF

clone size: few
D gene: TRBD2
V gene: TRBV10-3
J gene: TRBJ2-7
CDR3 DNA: TGTGCCCTGGGCAAGCGGGAGTTCGACGAGCAGTACTTC
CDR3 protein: CALGKREFDEQYF

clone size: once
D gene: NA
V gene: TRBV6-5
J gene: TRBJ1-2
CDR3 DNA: TGTGCCAGCAGGAACACGCTAGCCTATGGCTACACCTTC
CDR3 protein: CASRNTLAYGYTF

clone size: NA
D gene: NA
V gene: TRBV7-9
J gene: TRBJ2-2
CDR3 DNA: TGTGCCAGCAGCTTATCCCCTAGCTCTAACACCGGGGAGCTGTTTTTT
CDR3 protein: CASSLSPSSNTGELFF

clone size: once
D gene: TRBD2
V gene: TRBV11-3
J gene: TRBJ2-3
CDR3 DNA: TGTGCCAGCAGCTTAGGGGGGGGAGCCCTCCCAGATACGCAGTATTTT
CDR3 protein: CASSLGGGALPDTQYF

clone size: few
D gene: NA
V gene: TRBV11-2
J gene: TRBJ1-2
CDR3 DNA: TGTGCCAGCAGCTTATCTGACGGTGGCTATGGCTACACCTTC
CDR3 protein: CASSLSDGGYGYTF

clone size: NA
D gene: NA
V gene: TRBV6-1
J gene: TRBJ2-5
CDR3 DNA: TGTGCCAGCAGTGAAGCCTCAGGGGGGGTGACCCAGTACTTC
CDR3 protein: CASSEASGGVTQYF

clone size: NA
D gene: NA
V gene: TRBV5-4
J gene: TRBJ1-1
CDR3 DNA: TGTGCCAGCAGCTTGGACTGGGGCTCGGGTGTTGAAGCTTTCTTT
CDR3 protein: CASSLDWGSGVEAFF

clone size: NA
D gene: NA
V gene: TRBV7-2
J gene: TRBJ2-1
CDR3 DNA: TGTGCCAGCAGCTTAGATTTGGCGGGTGAGCAGTTCTTC
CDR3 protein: CASSLDLAGEQFF

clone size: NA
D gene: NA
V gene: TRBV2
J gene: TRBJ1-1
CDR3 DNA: TGTGCCAGCAGTGGGGAGGGTAGCACTGAAGCTTTCTTT
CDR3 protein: CASSGEGSTEAFF

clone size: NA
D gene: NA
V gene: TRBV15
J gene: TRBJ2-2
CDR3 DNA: TGTGCCACCAGCAGAGTCGGGCTCTACACCGGGGAGCTGTTTTTT
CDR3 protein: CATSRVGLYTGELFF

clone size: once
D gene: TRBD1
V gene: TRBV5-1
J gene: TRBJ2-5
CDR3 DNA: TGCGCCAGCAGACTCGGGACAGCTCAAGAGACCCAGTACTTC
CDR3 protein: CASRLGTAQETQYF

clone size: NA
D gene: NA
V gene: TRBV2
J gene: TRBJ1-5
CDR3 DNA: TGTGCCAGCTCTGATAGCAATCAGCCCCAGCATTTT
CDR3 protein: CASSDSNQPQHF

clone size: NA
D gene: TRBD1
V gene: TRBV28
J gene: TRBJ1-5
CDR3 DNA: TGTGCCAGCAGCCCCCCCGGACAGGGGTGGAATCAGCCCCAGCATTTT
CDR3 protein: CASSPPGQGWNQPQHF

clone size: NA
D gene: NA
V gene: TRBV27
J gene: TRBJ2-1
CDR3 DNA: TGTGCCAGCAGTTTAGCGAAGTATTCCTACAATGAGCAGTTCTTC
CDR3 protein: CASSLAKYSYNEQFF

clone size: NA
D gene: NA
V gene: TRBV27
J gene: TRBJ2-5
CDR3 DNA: TGTGCCAGCAGTCTCAAGGGAGTACAAGAGACCCAGTACTTC
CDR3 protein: CASSLKGVQETQYF

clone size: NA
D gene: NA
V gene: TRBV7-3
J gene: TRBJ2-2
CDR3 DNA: TGTGCCAGCAGCACAGGGTATCCCGGGGAGCTGTTTTTT
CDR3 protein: CASSTGYPGELFF